This T cell receptor beta chain was captured in a study of blood T cell repertoires in COVID-19. The trim removed 6 bases at V and 0 bases at J, leaving 1 base unmatched. Germline assignment: CDR1 ENHRY and CDR2 SYGVKD. This CDR3 comprises 13 residues. Assay: immunoSEQ multiplex PCR; the TCRdb copy retains only in-frame clones and omits some. The repertoire includes roughly 250,000 clones, approximately 83% of them detected once, and 4% to 4.5% sits in the top ten. V gene TRBV10-3 combines with J gene TRBJ2-5, with 7 bases lining up with TRBD1. Source material: PBMCs or T cells enriched from blood (not recorded which). This receptor was identified in a woman in her 30s who had recovered from COVID-19. The DNA of the CDR3 is TGTGCCATCAGGGGACAGCACCAAGAGACCCAGTACTTC. Translation: CAIRGQHQETQYF.